What follows are 17 T cell receptor beta chains derived from one specimen sequenced in a study of blood T cell repertoires in COVID-19. Method: immunoSEQ multiplex PCR; TCRdb's copy keeps in-frame clones and lacks some. Of about 200,000 clones listed, 65% to 90% are singletons. The sample comprised peripheral blood. All receptors derive from a human donor in a cohort sampled during active COVID-19.

The CDR3 sequence: CSASSLQGNNSPLHF. CDR3 DNA: TGCAGTGCTAGTAGTCTGCAGGGAAATAATTCACCCCTCCACTTT. The chain has TRBV20-1 and TRBJ1-6, with a possible D match to TRBD1 (5 bases). Per the germline V gene, CDR1 is DFQATT and CDR2 is SNEGSKA (reference sequence). The CDR3 sequence is 15 residues long. The V gene lost 3 bases and the J gene lost 5 bases, with 14 bases spanning the gap.

This clone occurred once. V is TRBV7-8 and J is TRBJ2-1; 8 bases agree with TRBD1. This CDR3 is built from 15 residues. V lost 1 base, J lost 9 bases, and 8 bases stayed unmatched. Germline CDR1 SGHVS, CDR2 FQNEAQ. The chain's CDR3 is CASSLGQGSRTEQFF. CDR3 bases: TGTGCCAGCAGCTTAGGACAGGGGAGCCGCACTGAGCAGTTCTTC.

This clone is medium-sized in the sample. V usage is TRBV10-2 and J usage is TRBJ2-2, with 10 bases matching TRBD2. Germline lookup yields CDR1 WSHSY and CDR2 SAAADI. The length of the CDR3 is 19 residues. With 6 bases clipped from V and 0 bases from J, the junction kept 13 bases outside the gene matches. The CDR3 DNA reads TGCGCCAGCAGGTCAAAGCGGGAGGGGAGGGGCGCGAACACCGGGGAGCTGTTTTTT. It codes for CASRSKREGRGANTGELFF.

The table lists this clone with a count of one. This chain links TRBV9 with TRBJ1-1; possible D gene TRBD1, 6 bases. The CDR3 extends over 14 amino acids. Germline CDR1 reads SGDLS; CDR2 reads YYNGEE. V shed 0 bases and J shed 4 bases, with 10 bases lying between them. CDR3 residues: CASSVAGGATEAFF. The CDR3 DNA reads as TGTGCCAGCAGCGTAGCTGGGGGGGCCACTGAAGCTTTCTTT.

The V call is TRBV7-8, the J call TRBJ2-5, with 7 bases that match TRBD1. V trimming: 2 bases; J trimming: 2 bases; junction bases outside the gene matches: 8. The CDR3 has 16 residues. Germline loops: CDR1 SGHVS, CDR2 FQNEAQ. The CDR3 here is CASSLPRDSSQETQYF. CDR3 nucleotides: TGTGCCAGCAGCTTACCCCGGGACAGCTCTCAAGAGACCCAGTACTTC.

The chain recombines TRBV5-1 with TRBJ2-1; TRBD2 matches 11 bases. The CDR3 totals 16 residues. Germline V gene data show CDR1 as SGHRS and CDR2 as YFSETQ. The V gene end was trimmed by 4 bases and the J gene end by 4 bases; junction bases not matched to a gene: 7. The CDR3 region is CASSPLAGGKYNEQFF. CDR3 nucleotides: TGCGCCAGCAGCCCTCTAGCGGGAGGCAAGTACAATGAGCAGTTCTTC.

The gene calls are TRBV9 and TRBJ1-6; TRBD1 is a possible D gene (5 bases). The length of the CDR3 is 15 residues. Trimming cost V 0 bases and J 7 bases, with 11 bases left between them. Germline CDR1 reads SGDLS; CDR2 reads YYNGEE. The CDR3 DNA sequence: TGTGCCAGCAGCGTAGCTCAAAGGGGCAATTCACCCCTCCACTTT. It encodes CASSVAQRGNSPLHF.

This clone was counted only a few times. The gene calls are TRBV5-4 and TRBJ2-2; the match to TRBD1 covers 9 bases. Germline V gene data show CDR1 as SGHNT and CDR2 as YYREEE (reference sequence). After removal of 4 bases from V and 5 bases from J, the junction contained 9 bases not matched to a gene. The length of the CDR3 is 16 residues. The CDR3 DNA is TGTGCCAGCAGCCCCACCCTAGGACAGGGGACCGGGGAGCTGTTTTTT. Amino acid sequence: CASSPTLGQGTGELFF.

The V and J genes are TRBV4-1 and TRBJ2-7; D not resolved. The germline V gene has CDR1 MGHRA and CDR2 YSYEKL. The CDR3 length is 14 residues. The V gene lost 1 base and the J gene lost 2 bases, with 9 bases spanning the gap. This CDR3 is CASSQVKHTYEQYF. Written as DNA, the CDR3 is TGCGCCAGCAGCCAAGTGAAGCATACCTACGAGCAGTACTTC.

The chain links TRBV28 to TRBJ2-7, with TRBD1 as a possible D gene (6 bases). The CDR3 extends over 13 amino acids. The germline V gene encodes CDR1 MDHEN and CDR2 SYDVKM. The ends were cut back, 6 bases at V and 2 bases at J, with 11 bases in the middle. The CDR3 here is CASSLGQTYEQYF. CDR3 sequence (DNA): TGTGCCAGCAGCCTTGGACAGACCTACGAGCAGTACTTC.

This clone was detected a few times. The V and J genes are TRBV4-2 and TRBJ2-7; 7 nucleotides match TRBD2. This CDR3 region has 15 residues. Germline CDR1 and CDR2: LGHNA and YNFKEQ. The V segment lost 1 base and the J segment 2 bases; nucleotides outside the gene matches: 5. CDR3 loop: CASSQARAGPYEQYF. As DNA, the CDR3 is TGTGCCAGCAGCCAAGCACGAGCGGGGCCCTACGAGCAGTACTTC.

This sequence joins TRBV18 and TRBJ2-1; 8 bases agree with TRBD1. Germline CDR1 and CDR2: KGHSH and LQKENI. The CDR3 contains 18 residues. The ends lost 3 bases at V and 0 bases at J; junction bases unmatched: 10. The CDR3 spells CASSPIPGQEISYNEQFF. CDR3 nucleotide sequence: TGTGCCAGCTCACCGATACCGGGACAGGAGATCTCCTACAATGAGCAGTTCTTC.

The gene calls are TRBV28 and TRBJ1-5; D is undetermined. The germline V gene has CDR1 MDHEN and CDR2 SYDVKM. There are 14 residues in the CDR3. The V gene lost 6 bases and the J gene lost 3 bases, with 12 bases spanning the gap. CDR3 DNA sequence: TGTGCCAGCAGCCCTGGACTGTACAATCAGCCCCAGCATTTT. Translating it yields CASSPGLYNQPQHF.

The chain couples TRBV7-2 to TRBJ2-5; D may be TRBD2 (5 bases). Trimming took off 5 bases at V and 10 bases at J, with 26 bases between the two ends. The CDR3 length is 16 residues. Germline CDR1 reads SGHTA; CDR2 reads FQGNSA. This CDR3 reads CASSLILYSGKPNQYF. CDR3 nucleotide sequence: TGTGCCAGCAGCCTCATACTTTATTCCGGGAAACCAAACCAGTACTTC.

The chain links TRBV4-2 to TRBJ1-4; D uncertain. The CDR3 loop spans 15 amino acids. The V gene lost 0 bases and the J gene lost 4 bases, with 9 bases spanning the gap. Germline V gene lookup returns CDR1 LGHNA and CDR2 YNFKEQ. CDR3 in amino acids: CASSQEWQDNEKLFF. CDR3 DNA: TGTGCCAGCAGCCAAGAGTGGCAAGATAATGAAAAACTGTTTTTT.

This sequence joins TRBV9 and TRBJ2-1; 7 bases match TRBD2. J gave up 6 bases and V 0 bases, and 9 bases lay outside the gene matches. Germline CDR1 SGDLS, CDR2 YYNGEE. The CDR3 spans 16 residues. CDR3 in DNA: TGTGCCAGCAGCGTAGGTGATGGGAGGGCCCGCAATGAGCAGTTCTTC. As protein: CASSVGDGRARNEQFF.

The chain carries TRBV12-5 and TRBJ2-1, with D possibly matching TRBD2 (6 bases). In germline, CDR1 is LGHNT, CDR2 FRNRAP. The V end was cut by 2 bases, the J end by 6 bases, with 17 bases between. CDR3 length: 16 amino acids. The CDR3 sequence is CASGLINPKAGNEQFF. CDR3 DNA sequence: TGTGCTAGTGGTTTGATTAACCCCAAAGCGGGCAATGAGCAGTTCTTC.